This T cell receptor beta chain appears in the sequencing data of a study of T cell repertoires in ileal Crohn's disease. Germline CDR1 SGHRS, CDR2 YFSETQ. J lost 4 bases, V lost 0 bases, and 4 bases had no gene match. The CDR3 sequence is 15 residues long. Study-wide results and limits: Every patient over 26.8% clonality showed endoscopic recurrence. Sorted CD8 T cells held more high-frequency clones than CD4. Active smokers at surgery had more clonal expansions than non-smokers.

Worth noting for this clone: Antigen unknown.

Some clones are missing from TCRdb's copy, which holds only in-frame ones; the method was immunoSEQ multiplex PCR. The sample has some 30,000 clones, 81% seen once. This chain joins TRBV5-1 and TRBJ2-1, with 7 positions matching TRBD2. The clonotype comes from an adult with Crohn's disease. The sequenced sample was ileal tissue. For the CDR3, the DNA is TGCGCCAGCAGCTTGGTATTAGCGGGTTACAATGAGCAGTTCTTC. Translating gives CASSLVLAGYNEQFF.